This TCR beta chain was found in a study of blood T cell repertoires in COVID-19. Study background: Sample material is recorded as cDNA or gDNA derived from T cells, B-cell-depleted T cells, or PBMCs.

Using immunoSEQ multiplex PCR, the repertoire was profiled, and TCRdb retains in-frame clones only, with some absent. The sample consists of a few hundred thousand clones, 65% to 90% of them appearing once. V gave up 4 bases and J gave up 4 bases, with 17 bases separating them. Germline V lookup: CDR1 SGHDT, CDR2 YYEEEE. The CDR3 sequence is 16 residues long. The rearrangement links TRBV5-6 to TRBJ2-2; D perhaps matches TRBD2 (5 bases). The sample taken for sequencing was peripheral blood. The sequence was obtained from a human donor in a cohort sampled during active COVID-19. The CDR3 reads CASSDSRGHGTGELFF. DNA of the CDR3: TGTGCCAGCAGCGACTCTCGGGGTCACGGCACCGGGGAGCTGTTTTTT.